This T cell receptor beta chain appears in the sequencing data of a study of pediatric ulcerative colitis (dated by TCRdb to the late 2010s). Study-wide context: Pancolitis was present in more than five ulcerative colitis patients and left-sided colitis in two, and histology consistent with ulcerative colitis was found in all of these patients. From roughly 10 newly diagnosed, treatment-naive pediatric ulcerative colitis patients and a few non-IBD control children, paired blood and rectal samples were collected. Using the Pediatric Ulcerative Colitis Activity Index, a couple of patients were classed as having mild disease, several as having moderate disease and three as having acute severe colitis.

The CDR3 sequence holds 13 residues, the cysteine and phenylalanine included. Solely the CDR3 DNA is kept, with 39 bases framed from the first base. The germline V gene specifies SGDLS as CDR1 and YYNGEE as CDR2. At the junction V is shortened by 1 base and J by 8 bases, with 10 bases in between. Rearranged CDR3 beta regions were amplified from genomic DNA with multiplex V and J primers using the immunoSEQ TRB Survey service. To keep sequencing depth equal across samples, survey-level depth of up to 500,000 reads per sample was applied. The libraries were purified, combined into pools and sequenced with Illumina technology. From the authors' description of their analysis: immunoSEQ online tools were used for productive clonality, sample overlap, pairwise scatters, CDR3 beta length, V/D/J gene usage and productiveness. Calculated diversity was defined as the number of unique rearrangements divided by total templates times 100, and Shannon and Simpson indices were additionally computed. Z-score normalized data were analyzed by principal component analysis with the R prcomp function and the ggbiplot package. Morisita's index was used to quantify the clonal overlap between blood and rectum within each subject. Imported from immuneACCESS, the table was reduced by TCRdb to in-frame sequences with V and J called. These copies leave out some clones; in studies compared against another copy, an unresolved V gene accounts for under half, and the cause of the remainder is not known. D and trimming were read from the DNA, whereas the V and J calls and clone size are those reported in that table. This sample comprises about 40,000 clones, roughly 71% of them detected only once. The biggest ten clones account for 8% to 9.5% of the sample.

During colonoscopy, one to two rectal pinch biopsies were obtained for research purposes. Ulcerative colitis patients had received no immunosuppressive medication before the diagnostic colonoscopy. Before DNA was isolated, the rectal biopsies underwent proteinase K digestion. The Wizard kit (Promega) was used to extract genomic DNA from the blood and intestinal samples. As concerns this clone: No cognate antigen has been identified for it. The sample holds no much larger clone one base away, and base qualities are not on file.

Overall study outcomes, separate from this receptor: Rectal pinch biopsies may have included blood-derived T cells, especially in patients with overt colitis. A couple of rectal CDR3 clonotypes turned up in every ulcerative colitis patient but in none of the controls. Significantly higher autologous blood-rectal clonal overlap was found in ulcerative colitis patients than in controls, which suggested increased T cell trafficking to inflamed tissue. Features of the rectal repertoire distinguished controls, mild-moderate colitis patients and acute severe colitis patients, and in acute severe colitis, rectal diversity was reduced because of clonal expansions. Repertoires were derived from total lymphocyte DNA, so rare subsets such as regulatory T cells may have patterns not reflected. For technical reasons, the blood samples of two patients yielded substantially fewer templates, so those samples were excluded from the blood-rectal overlap analysis. Only a handful of individuals were included in the healthy control group, which was small.

The origin of this receptor is a boy under 18 with severe ulcerative colitis. The chain was built from TRBV9 and TRBJ2-4; the D gene assignment is ambiguous. Sequencing was done on a sample of gut tissue. The CDR3 is CASSVQDGDIQYF. The nucleotide sequence is given as TGTGCCAGCAGCGTACAGGATGGGGACATTCAGTACTTC.